The source of this T cell receptor beta chain is a study of T cells in Graves' hyperthyroidism and ophthalmopathy. Germline CDR1 and CDR2: MDHEN and SYDVKM. Trimming took off 6 bases at V and 6 bases at J, with 11 bases between the two ends. The CDR3 loop spans 12 amino acids. RNA transcripts were the template for amplifying TCR beta CDR3 regions. Primed by the HTBI set, a first-round RT-PCR was run on the TCR CDR3. TCRdb processed the multiplex PCR reads anew with MiXCR; each CDR3 protein has one entry. The data contain 350,000 to 400,000 distinct CDR3 sequences, 19% of them singletons. This clonotype was seen repeatedly, ten times or more.

V usage is TRBV28 and J usage is TRBJ1-1; D possibly corresponds to TRBD1 (5 bases). Material for sequencing was blood. This receptor was obtained from a woman in her late teens or twenties with Graves' hyperthyroidism. CDR3 residues: CASSGDYPEAFF. CDR3 sequence (DNA): TGTGCCAGCAGCGGGGACTACCCTGAAGCTTTCTTT.